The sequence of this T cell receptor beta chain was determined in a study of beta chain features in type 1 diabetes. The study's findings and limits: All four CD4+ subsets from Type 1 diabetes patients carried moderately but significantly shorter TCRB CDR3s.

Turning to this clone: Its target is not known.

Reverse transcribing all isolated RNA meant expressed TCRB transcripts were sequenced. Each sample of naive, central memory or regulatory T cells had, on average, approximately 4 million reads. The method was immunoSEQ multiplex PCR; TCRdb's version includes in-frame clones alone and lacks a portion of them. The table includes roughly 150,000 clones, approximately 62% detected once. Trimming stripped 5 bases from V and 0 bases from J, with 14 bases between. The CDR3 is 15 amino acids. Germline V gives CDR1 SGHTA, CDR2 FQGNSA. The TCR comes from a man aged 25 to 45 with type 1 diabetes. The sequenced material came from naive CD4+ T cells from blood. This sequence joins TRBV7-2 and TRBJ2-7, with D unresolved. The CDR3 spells CASSPQIGLSYEQYF. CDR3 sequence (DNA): TGTGCCAGCAGCCCACAGATAGGCCTCTCCTACGAGCAGTACTTC.